One and the same sample provided the 32 T cell receptor beta chains below, sequenced in a study of T cell responses to AZD1222 COVID-19 vaccine. Sequencing was performed with immunoSEQ multiplex PCR; in TCRdb, only in-frame clones are kept and a portion is missing. The repertoire holds roughly 100,000 clones, with around 89% as singletons. The sequencing used peripheral blood, collected on day 0 of AZD1222 vaccination. The receptors come from an adult in good health.

This chain links TRBV4-3 with TRBJ1-4, with 7 bases fitting TRBD1. The germline V gene has CDR1 LGHNA and CDR2 YSLEER. V dropped 6 bases and J dropped 8; count of bases not matched to a gene: 9. The CDR3 sequence is 14 residues long. The CDR3: CASSSGQGDEKLFF. CDR3 bases: TGCGCCAGCAGTAGTGGGCAGGGGGACGAAAAACTGTTTTTT.

This chain uses TRBV25-1 with TRBJ2-7; 8 bases align to TRBD1. CDR1 is MGHDK, CDR2 SYGVNS, per germline. This CDR3 comprises 14 residues. The trim removed 2 bases at V and 7 bases at J, leaving 7 bases unmatched. The CDR3 DNA is TGTGCCAGCAGTGAAACCAGGGGGCGCAGGGAGCAGTACTTC. Translation: CASSETRGRREQYF.

The chain joins TRBV9 to TRBJ1-6, with TRBD1 identical over 7 bases. Trimming took 0 bases from V and 6 from J; bases not matched to a gene: 6. The CDR3 runs 16 residues. Looked up from germline, CDR1 is SGDLS and CDR2 is YYNGEE. The CDR3 sequence: CASSVAPQGPNSPLHF. The CDR3 region has the DNA TGTGCCAGCAGCGTAGCCCCACAGGGGCCTAATTCACCCCTCCACTTT.

With regard to this clone: Compared with germline, one end of the junction differs, possibly owing to a read error. The rearrangement joins TRBV6-2 or TRBV6-3 to TRBJ2-7; D possibly corresponds to TRBD2 (5 bases). This CDR3 comprises 14 residues. Germline V gene sequence: CDR1 MNHEY, CDR2 SVGEGT. CDR3 nucleotides: TGTGCCAGCACTTACGGGCCGGGGAACTACGAGCAGTACTTC. It translates to CASTYGPGNYEQYF.

J is TRBJ2-2 and V is TRBV14; tentatively, D is TRBD2 (5 bases). CDR1 and CDR2 from the germline V gene are SGHDN and FVKESK. This CDR3 comprises 14 residues. Trimming stripped 4 bases from V and 3 bases from J, with 9 bases between. The chain's CDR3 is CASSPGLYTGELFF. The CDR3 nucleotides read TGTGCCAGCAGCCCAGGACTTTACACCGGGGAGCTGTTTTTT.

The chain carries TRBV11-2 and TRBJ2-7; D possibly corresponds to TRBD2 (5 bases). V shed 5 bases and J shed 2 bases, with 10 bases lying between them. From germline, CDR1 is SGHAT and CDR2 FQNNGV. The CDR3 sequence is 13 residues long. CDR3 protein: CASSPPGTYEQYF. CDR3 DNA: TGTGCCAGCAGCCCCCCGGGAACCTACGAGCAGTACTTC.

For the CDR3, the DNA is TGTGCCAGCTCACCCCCGGGACTAGCTCGCGAGACCCAGTACTTC. Residues: CASSPPGLARETQYF. The chain combines TRBV18 with TRBJ2-5, with TRBD2 matching over 9 bases. The V gene's germline CDR1 is KGHSH and CDR2 LQKENI. Germline trimming cut 3 bases from V and 5 bases from J; bases unmatched to any gene: 7. The CDR3 spans 15 residues.

V usage is TRBV6-5 and J usage is TRBJ1-1; 12 bases line up with TRBD1. This CDR3 region has 14 residues. J lost 6 bases, V lost 2 bases, and 1 base had no gene match. Germline CDR1 reads MNHEY; CDR2 reads SVGAGI. The CDR3 protein is CASSYGTGGAEAFF. CDR3 DNA sequence: TGTGCCAGCAGTTACGGGACAGGGGGCGCTGAAGCTTTCTTT.

This clone was seen repeatedly, ten times or more. The V gene is TRBV19, the J gene TRBJ2-7; the match to TRBD2 covers 7 bases. The length of the CDR3 is 15 residues. Germline trimming cut 8 bases from V and 3 bases from J; bases unmatched to any gene: 13. Germline V gene lookup returns CDR1 LNHDA and CDR2 SQIVND (reference sequence). CDR3 residues: CASAPGGGTHYEQYF. CDR3 bases: TGTGCCAGTGCTCCCGGCGGGGGAACGCACTACGAGCAGTACTTC.

The chain carries TRBV19 and TRBJ2-5; D could derive from TRBD1 or TRBD2 (5 bases each). The V and J ends lost 4 bases and 2 bases respectively, with 11 bases between them. The germline V gene encodes CDR1 LNHDA and CDR2 SQIVND (reference sequence). The CDR3 is 14 amino acids. CDR3 amino acids: CASSRDGRQETQYF. In nucleotides, the CDR3 is TGTGCCAGTAGTAGGGACGGTAGACAAGAGACCCAGTACTTC.

This chain joins TRBV3-1 (or the pseudogene TRBV3-2) and TRBJ2-5; D not certain. In germline, CDR1 is LGHDT, CDR2 YNNKEL (reference sequence). The CDR3 totals 13 residues. V lost 0 bases to trimming and J lost 5 bases, with 7 bases between them. The CDR3 DNA sequence: TGTGCCAGCAGCCAAGAGGGCACCGAGACCCAGTACTTC. Translated, it gives CASSQEGTETQYF.

This chain links TRBV5-1 with TRBJ2-2; perhaps TRBD1 as D (6 bases). CDR3 length: 14 amino acids. Germline lookup yields CDR1 SGHRS and CDR2 YFSETQ. V was trimmed by 4 bases and J by 4 bases, leaving 11 bases between them. CDR3 in amino acids: CASSAGVGTGELFF. CDR3 nucleotides: TGCGCCAGCAGCGCAGGGGTGGGCACCGGGGAGCTGTTTTTT.

CDR3 in DNA: TGTGCCAGCAGCCAAGAGTGGGGGACTGAAGCTTTCTTT. It translates to CASSQEWGTEAFF. V gene TRBV3-1 (or the pseudogene TRBV3-2) combines with J gene TRBJ1-1; tentatively, D is TRBD1 (5 bases). Germline V lookup: CDR1 LGHDT, CDR2 YNNKEL (reference sequence). V was trimmed by 0 bases and J by 5 bases, leaving 7 bases between them. CDR3 length: 13 residues.

This clone appeared a single time. The chain has TRBV14 and TRBJ2-6; D assignment may be TRBD1 or TRBD2 (7 bases each). The CDR3 length is 18 residues. V dropped 0 bases and J dropped 0 bases, with 12 bases sitting between them. CDR1 and CDR2 from the germline V gene are SGHDN and FVKESK. CDR3 DNA sequence: TGTGCCAGCAGCCAAGACAGGGGGGGTAGCTCTGGGGCCAACGTCCTGACTTTC. It codes for CASSQDRGGSSGANVLTF.

CDR3 residues: CASNRGGATGELFF. The DNA of the CDR3 is TGTGCCAGTAACCGTGGGGGGGCCACCGGGGAGCTGTTTTTT. This chain connects TRBV11-3 to TRBJ2-2; a weak D match, TRBD2 (7 bases). Germline values: CDR1 SGHNT, CDR2 YENEEA. Trimming removed 9 bases at V and 4 bases at J, with 15 bases between. The CDR3 contains 14 residues.

The chain links TRBV5-1 to TRBJ1-4, with a tentative D call TRBD1 (5 bases). Per the germline V gene, CDR1 is SGHRS and CDR2 is YFSETQ. The CDR3 has 14 amino acids. Between the trimmed V and J ends, which lost 2 bases and 2 bases, there was a span of 7 bases. The CDR3 sequence is CASSLQATNEKLFF. The CDR3 nucleotides read TGCGCCAGCAGCTTACAGGCGACTAATGAAAAACTGTTTTTT. Based on the CDR3 plus reference TRBV5-1 and TRBJ1-4, the full variable domain is KAGVTQTPRYLIKTRGQQVTLSCSPISGHRSVSWYQQTPGQGLQFLFEYFSETQRNKGNFPGRFSGRQFSNSRSEMNVSTLELGDSALYLCASSLQATNEKLFFGSGTQLSVL.

This clone was counted between two and nine times. The sample contains more than one DNA sequence encoding this CDR3. J is TRBJ1-1 and V is TRBV6-2 or TRBV6-3, with 7 bases aligning to TRBD1. Germline CDR1 reads MNHEY; CDR2 reads SVGEGT. The junction had 2 bases not matched to a gene; V was cut back by 3 bases and J by 10 bases. This CDR3 comprises 11 residues. Here the CDR3 reads CASSYPGGAFF. The CDR3 nucleotides are TGTGCCAGCAGTTATCCAGGGGGAGCTTTCTTT.

The chain joins TRBV6-4 to TRBJ1-2; 8 bases line up with TRBD1. V shed 6 bases, J shed 4 bases, and the junction held 10 bases outside the gene matches. This CDR3 has 15 amino acids. CDR1 and CDR2 (germline): MRHNA, SNTAGT. The CDR3 DNA reads TGTGCCAGCAGAGGGAAGCAACAGGGGGGCTATGGCTACACCTTC. Translated, it gives CASRGKQQGGYGYTF.

The J gene is TRBJ1-1, the V gene TRBV4-1; 10 nucleotides match TRBD1. The germline CDR1 and CDR2 sequences are MGHRA and YSYEKL. Losses at the gene ends were 5 bases for V and 3 bases for J; bases not matched to a gene: 3. The CDR3 is 14 amino acids. CDR3 in DNA: TGCGCCAGCAGCTTTGGACAGGGGGACACTGAAGCTTTCTTT. Translating it yields CASSFGQGDTEAFF.

V is TRBV7-9 and J is TRBJ2-1; 12 nucleotides agree with TRBD2. Germline loops: CDR1 SEHNR, CDR2 FQNEAQ (reference sequence). This CDR3 is built from 16 residues. V shed 0 bases, J shed 7 bases, and the junction held 4 bases outside the gene matches. CDR3 DNA: TGTGCCAGCAGCTTAGCCGGGACTAGCGGGTTAAATGAGCAGTTCTTC. This encodes CASSLAGTSGLNEQFF.

The V call is TRBV7-9, the J call TRBJ2-5; D is unresolved. This CDR3 region has 11 residues. V was cut by 11 bases and J by 2 bases, with 9 bases left in between. CDR1 is SEHNR and CDR2 is FQNEAQ in the germline V gene (reference sequence). The CDR3 region is CAGRHQETQYF. As DNA, the CDR3 is TGTGCCGGACGACATCAAGAGACCCAGTACTTC.

This clone has a single count. The V gene is TRBV18, the J gene TRBJ2-5; D is uncertain. CDR3 length: 13 residues. Germline V CDR1 and CDR2: KGHSH, LQKENI. Trimming took 6 bases from V and 2 from J, leaving 10 bases between them. The CDR3 coding sequence is TGTGCCAGCTCTCCCGACACTCAAGAGACCCAGTACTTC. The encoded protein is CASSPDTQETQYF.

This clone occurred a few times. The CDR3 nucleotides are TGTGCCATCAGTGAGGGGCGAGGGTCGCGGGGCGAAAAACTGTTTTTT. The encoded protein is CAISEGRGSRGEKLFF. The chain uses TRBV10-3 and TRBJ1-4; D possibly corresponds to TRBD1 (5 bases). The CDR3 has 16 residues. V was cut by 2 bases and J by 8 bases, with 18 bases left in between. CDR1 is ENHRY and CDR2 is SYGVKD in the germline V gene.

The rearrangement links TRBV6-5 to TRBJ2-7; 7 nucleotides agree with TRBD2. J gave up 3 bases and V 7 bases, and 6 bases lay outside the gene matches. CDR1 MNHEY and CDR2 SVGAGI come from the germline V gene. The CDR3 consists of 13 residues. The CDR3 DNA follows: TGTGCCAGCACCAGACCGGGGGGCTACGAGCAGTACTTC. Translation: CASTRPGGYEQYF.

The rearrangement joins TRBV29-1 to TRBJ1-1, with TRBD1 matching over 7 bases. With V trimmed by 7 bases and J by 0 bases, 5 bases remained unmatched. Germline loops: CDR1 SQVTM, CDR2 ANQGSEA. The CDR3 length is 13 residues. The CDR3 sequence is CSAARGMNTEAFF. CDR3 DNA sequence: TGCAGCGCGGCCAGGGGGATGAACACTGAAGCTTTCTTT.

J is TRBJ2-7 and V is TRBV2; 9 positions match TRBD1. Germline V gives CDR1 SNHLY, CDR2 FYNNEI. Unmatched junction bases numbered 6, after V lost 9 bases and J lost 0 bases. The CDR3 has 14 amino acids. The CDR3 nucleotides read TGTGCCAGTCGACGGACAGGGGACTCCTACGAGCAGTACTTC. This encodes CASRRTGDSYEQYF. The whole variable domain, remainder taken from reference TRBV2 and TRBJ2-7, is EPEVTQTPSHQVTQMGQEVILRCVPISNHLYFYWYRQILGQKVEFLVSFYNNEISEKSEIFDDQFSVERPDGSNFTLKIRSTKLEDSAMYFCASRRTGDSYEQYFGPGTRLTVT.

This clone was seen just once. This rearrangement joins TRBV9 to TRBJ1-1; D remains unclear. Per germline, CDR1 SGDLS and CDR2 YYNGEE. The germline V and J ends were trimmed by 2 bases and 3 bases, with 14 bases remaining between them. This CDR3 has 15 amino acids. CDR3 bases: TGTGCCAGCAGCGTGGGTTTGGGAGTGGACACTGAAGCTTTCTTT. Translation gives CASSVGLGVDTEAFF.

The rearrangement links TRBV3-1 (or the pseudogene TRBV3-2) to TRBJ2-2; no firm D call. V lost 0 bases and J 1 base, leaving 9 bases between the germline ends. The CDR3 has 16 amino acids. Germline assignment: CDR1 LGHDT and CDR2 YNNKEL (reference sequence). The CDR3 reads CASSQEGLLNTGELFF. The CDR3 region has the DNA TGTGCCAGCAGCCAAGAAGGGCTATTGAACACCGGGGAGCTGTTTTTT.

V and J are TRBV30 and TRBJ1-2, with 10 bases identical to TRBD1. Trimming cost V 2 bases and J 5 bases; bases outside gene matches: 8. The CDR3 is 15 residues long. Germline assignment: CDR1 GTSNPN and CDR2 SVGIG (reference sequence). The CDR3 loop is CAWSLSRQGAYGYTF. The CDR3, as DNA: TGTGCCTGGAGTTTATCCCGACAGGGGGCTTATGGCTACACCTTC.

The rearrangement uses TRBV19 and TRBJ2-1; a weak D match, TRBD2 (5 bases). The CDR3 totals 16 residues. CDR1 and CDR2 (germline): LNHDA, SQIVND (reference sequence). Trimming took off 0 bases at V and 2 bases at J, with 11 bases between the two ends. CDR3 region: CASSIDRAGTYNEQFF. DNA for the CDR3: TGTGCCAGTAGTATAGATCGGGCGGGCACCTACAATGAGCAGTTCTTC.

The chain recombines TRBV4-1 with TRBJ2-7; D not certain. Germline values: CDR1 MGHRA, CDR2 YSYEKL. V lost 4 bases and J 1 base, leaving 8 bases between the germline ends. The CDR3 is 13 amino acids. For the CDR3, the DNA is TGCGCCAGCAGCCTCGACATTTCCTACGAGCAGTACTTC. It codes for CASSLDISYEQYF.

This chain joins TRBV7-3 and TRBJ2-1, with 8 bases fitting TRBD1. Germline V gene lookup returns CDR1 SGHTA and CDR2 FQGTGA. Trimming cost V 5 bases and J 5 bases; bases outside gene matches: 2. This CDR3 has 13 residues. The chain's CDR3 is CASSPDRDNEQFF. CDR3 DNA: TGTGCCAGCAGCCCGGACAGGGACAATGAGCAGTTCTTC. The whole variable domain, remainder taken from reference TRBV7-3 and TRBJ2-1, is GAGVSQTPSNKVTEKGKYVELRCDPISGHTALYWYRQSLGQGPEFLIYFQGTGAADDSGLPNDRFFAVRPEGSVSTLKIQRTERGDSAVYLCASSPDRDNEQFFGPGTRLTVL.